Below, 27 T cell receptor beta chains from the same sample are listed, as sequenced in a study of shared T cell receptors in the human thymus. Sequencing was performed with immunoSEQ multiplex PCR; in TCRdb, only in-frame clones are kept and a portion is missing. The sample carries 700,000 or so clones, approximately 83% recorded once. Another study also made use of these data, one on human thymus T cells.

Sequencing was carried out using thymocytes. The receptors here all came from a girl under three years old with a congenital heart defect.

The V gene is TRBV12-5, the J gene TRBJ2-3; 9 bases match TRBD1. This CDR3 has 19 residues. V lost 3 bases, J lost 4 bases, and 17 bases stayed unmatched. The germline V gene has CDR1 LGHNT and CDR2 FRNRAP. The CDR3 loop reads CASGFDRDRDLVPPDTQYF. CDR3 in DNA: TGTGCTAGTGGTTTTGATCGGGACAGGGACTTAGTCCCGCCAGATACGCAGTATTTT. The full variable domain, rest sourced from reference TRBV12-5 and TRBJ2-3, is DARVTQTPRHKVTEMGQEVTMRCQPILGHNTVFWYRQTMMQGLELLAYFRNRAPLDDSGMPKDRFSAEMPDATLATLKIQPSEPRDSAVYFCASGFDRDRDLVPPDTQYFGPGTRLTVL.

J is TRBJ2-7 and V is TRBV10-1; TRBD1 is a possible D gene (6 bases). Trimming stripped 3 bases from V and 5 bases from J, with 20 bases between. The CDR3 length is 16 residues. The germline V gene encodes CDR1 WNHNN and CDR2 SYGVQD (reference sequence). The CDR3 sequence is CASSDQDSPLPHEQYF. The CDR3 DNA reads TGCGCCAGCAGTGACCAGGACAGCCCCCTTCCCCACGAGCAGTACTTC.

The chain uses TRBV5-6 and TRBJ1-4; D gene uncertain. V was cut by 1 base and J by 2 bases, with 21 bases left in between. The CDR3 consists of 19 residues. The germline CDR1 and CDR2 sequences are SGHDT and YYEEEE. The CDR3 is CASSLPKKWGGQTNEKLFF. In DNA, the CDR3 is TGTGCCAGCAGCTTGCCCAAGAAGTGGGGAGGGCAGACTAATGAAAAACTGTTTTTT.

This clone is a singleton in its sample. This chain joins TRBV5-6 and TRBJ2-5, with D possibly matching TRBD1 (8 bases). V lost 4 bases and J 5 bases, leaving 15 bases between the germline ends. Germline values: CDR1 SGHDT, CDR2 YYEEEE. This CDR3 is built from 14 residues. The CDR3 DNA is TGTGCCAGCAGCGGACAGGGAGGGGGGGAGACCCAGTACTTC. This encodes CASSGQGGGETQYF.

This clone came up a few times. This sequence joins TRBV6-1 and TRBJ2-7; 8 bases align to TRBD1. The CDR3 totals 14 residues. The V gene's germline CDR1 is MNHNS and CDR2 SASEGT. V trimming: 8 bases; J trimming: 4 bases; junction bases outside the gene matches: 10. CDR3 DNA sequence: TGTGCCAGCCTCACAGGGGGGTCAGATTACGAGCAGTACTTC. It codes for CASLTGGSDYEQYF.

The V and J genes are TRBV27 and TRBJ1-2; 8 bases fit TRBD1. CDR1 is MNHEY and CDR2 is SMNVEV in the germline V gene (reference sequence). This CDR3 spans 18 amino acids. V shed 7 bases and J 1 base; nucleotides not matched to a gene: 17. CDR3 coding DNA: TGTGCCAGCAAACCCCACCCCCGGGACAGGATCTGTAACTATGGCTACACCTTC. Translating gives CASKPHPRDRICNYGYTF.

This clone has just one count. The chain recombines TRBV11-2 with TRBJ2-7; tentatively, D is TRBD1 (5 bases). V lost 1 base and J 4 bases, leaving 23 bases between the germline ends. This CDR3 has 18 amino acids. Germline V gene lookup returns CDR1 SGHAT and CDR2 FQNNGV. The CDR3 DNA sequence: TGTGCCAGCAGCTTAGTTTTAGTCAGGGCAGTAGGACCTTACGAGCAGTACTTC. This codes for CASSLVLVRAVGPYEQYF.

The CDR3 reads CASSQDRGRDGYTF. In nucleotides, the CDR3 is TGCGCCAGCAGCCAAGACAGAGGCAGGGATGGCTACACCTTC. The chain links TRBV4-3 to TRBJ1-2, with D perhaps matching TRBD1 (5 bases). V shed 0 bases and J shed 6 bases, with 11 bases lying between them. CDR1 and CDR2 (germline): LGHNA, YSLEER. The CDR3 has 14 residues.

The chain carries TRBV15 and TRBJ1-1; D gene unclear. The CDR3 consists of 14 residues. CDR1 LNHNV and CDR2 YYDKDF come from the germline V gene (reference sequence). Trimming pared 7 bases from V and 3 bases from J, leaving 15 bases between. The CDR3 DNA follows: TGTGCCACCATCGGAGAGAACTCGGACACTGAAGCTTTCTTT. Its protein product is CATIGENSDTEAFF.

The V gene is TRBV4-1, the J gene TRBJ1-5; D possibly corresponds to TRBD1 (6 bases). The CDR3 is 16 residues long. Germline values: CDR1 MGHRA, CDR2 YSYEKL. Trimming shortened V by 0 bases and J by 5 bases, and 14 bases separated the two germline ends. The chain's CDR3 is CASSQDVGDTHQPQHF. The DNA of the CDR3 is TGCGCCAGCAGCCAAGATGTGGGGGACACCCATCAGCCCCAGCATTTT.

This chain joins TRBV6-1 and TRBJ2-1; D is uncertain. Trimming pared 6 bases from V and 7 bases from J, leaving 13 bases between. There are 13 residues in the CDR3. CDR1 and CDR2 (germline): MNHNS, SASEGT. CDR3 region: CASRASPGNEQFF. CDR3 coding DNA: TGTGCCAGCAGAGCTAGTCCGGGTAATGAGCAGTTCTTC.

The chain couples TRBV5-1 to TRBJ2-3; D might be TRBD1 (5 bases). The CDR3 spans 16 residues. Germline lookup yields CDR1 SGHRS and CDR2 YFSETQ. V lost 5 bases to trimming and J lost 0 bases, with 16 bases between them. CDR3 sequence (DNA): TGCGCCAGCAGGGGCAGGGCGCGAGCGAGCACAGATACGCAGTATTTT. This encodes CASRGRARASTDTQYF.

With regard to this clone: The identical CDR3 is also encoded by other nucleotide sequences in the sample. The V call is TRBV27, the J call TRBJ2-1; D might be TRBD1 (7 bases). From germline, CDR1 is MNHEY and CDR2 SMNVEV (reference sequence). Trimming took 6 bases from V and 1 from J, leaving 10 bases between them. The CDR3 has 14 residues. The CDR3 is CASSPGGSYNEQFF. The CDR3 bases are TGTGCCAGCAGCCCAGGGGGGTCCTACAATGAGCAGTTCTTC.

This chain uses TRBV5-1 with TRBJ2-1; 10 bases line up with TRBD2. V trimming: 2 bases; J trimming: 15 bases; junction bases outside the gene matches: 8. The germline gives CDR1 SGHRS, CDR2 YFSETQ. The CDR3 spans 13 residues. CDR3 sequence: CASSLDKRGGWFF. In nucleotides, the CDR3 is TGCGCCAGCAGCTTAGATAAGCGGGGGGGCTGGTTCTTC. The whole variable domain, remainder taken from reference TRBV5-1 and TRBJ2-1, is KAGVTQTPRYLIKTRGQQVTLSCSPISGHRSVSWYQQTPGQGLQFLFEYFSETQRNKGNFPGRFSGRQFSNSRSEMNVSTLELGDSALYLCASSLDKRGGWFFGPGTRLTVL.

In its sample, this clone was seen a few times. CDR3 amino acids: CASSLDRGEETQYF. CDR3 DNA: TGTGCCAGCAGCCTGGACAGGGGAGAAGAGACCCAGTACTTC. This rearrangement joins TRBV2 to TRBJ2-5, with 9 bases that match TRBD1. J lost 3 bases, V lost 6 bases, and 5 bases had no gene match. Germline V CDR1 and CDR2: SNHLY, FYNNEI. This CDR3 region has 14 residues.

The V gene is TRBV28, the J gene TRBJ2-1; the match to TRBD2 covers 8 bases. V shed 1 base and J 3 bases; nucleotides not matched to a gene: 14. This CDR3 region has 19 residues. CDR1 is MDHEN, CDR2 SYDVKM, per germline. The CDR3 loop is CASSLSPRGAYHIYNEQFF. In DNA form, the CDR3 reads TGTGCCAGCAGTTTATCCCCGCGGGGGGCTTATCATATCTACAATGAGCAGTTCTTC.

CDR3: CASSLRSGRNTIYF. DNA of the CDR3: TGTGCCAGCAGCCTAAGATCCGGGAGAAACACCATATATTTT. V and J are TRBV5-6 and TRBJ1-3; no definite D call. The CDR3 totals 14 residues. The germline gives CDR1 SGHDT, CDR2 YYEEEE. Trimming removed 4 bases from V and 5 bases from J, with 13 bases in between.

CDR3 DNA: TGTGCCAGCAGTCCCCGGGACAGACTAAATGAAAAACTGTTTTTT. Its translation: CASSPRDRLNEKLFF. The chain combines TRBV27 with TRBJ1-4; 7 bases align to TRBD1. Germline values: CDR1 MNHEY, CDR2 SMNVEV (reference sequence). V shed 5 bases, J shed 5 bases, and the junction held 8 bases outside the gene matches. This CDR3 contains 15 residues.

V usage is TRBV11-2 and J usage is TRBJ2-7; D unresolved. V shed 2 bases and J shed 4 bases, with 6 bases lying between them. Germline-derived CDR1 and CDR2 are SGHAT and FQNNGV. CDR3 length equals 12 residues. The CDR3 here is CASSLSRYEQYF. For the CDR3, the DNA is TGTGCCAGCAGCTTATCGAGGTACGAGCAGTACTTC.

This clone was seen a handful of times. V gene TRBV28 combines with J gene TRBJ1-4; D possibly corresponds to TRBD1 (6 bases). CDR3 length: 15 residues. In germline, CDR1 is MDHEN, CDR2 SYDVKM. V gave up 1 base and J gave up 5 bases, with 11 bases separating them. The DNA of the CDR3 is TGTGCCAGCAGTTTATACACAGGGCTGAATGAAAAACTGTTTTTT. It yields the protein CASSLYTGLNEKLFF.

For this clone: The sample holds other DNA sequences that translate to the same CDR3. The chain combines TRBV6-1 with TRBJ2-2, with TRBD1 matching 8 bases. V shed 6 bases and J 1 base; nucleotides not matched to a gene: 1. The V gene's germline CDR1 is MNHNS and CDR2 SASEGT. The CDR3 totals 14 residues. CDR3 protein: CASRDRVNTGELFF. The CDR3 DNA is TGTGCCAGCAGGGACAGGGTGAACACCGGGGAGCTGTTTTTT.

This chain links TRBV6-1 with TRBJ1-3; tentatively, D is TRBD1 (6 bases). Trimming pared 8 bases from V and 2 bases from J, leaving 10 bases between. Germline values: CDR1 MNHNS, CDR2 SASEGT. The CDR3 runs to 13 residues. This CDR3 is CASVRGTGNTIYF. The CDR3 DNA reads TGTGCCAGCGTGAGGGGGACTGGAAACACCATATATTTT.

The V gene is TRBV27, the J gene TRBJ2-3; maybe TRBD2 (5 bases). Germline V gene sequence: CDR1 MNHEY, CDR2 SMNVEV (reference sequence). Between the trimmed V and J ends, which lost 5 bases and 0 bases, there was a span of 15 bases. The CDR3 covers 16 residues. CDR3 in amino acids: CASSKLLASSTDTQYF. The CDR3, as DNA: TGTGCCAGCAGTAAACTTCTAGCCTCCAGCACAGATACGCAGTATTTT.

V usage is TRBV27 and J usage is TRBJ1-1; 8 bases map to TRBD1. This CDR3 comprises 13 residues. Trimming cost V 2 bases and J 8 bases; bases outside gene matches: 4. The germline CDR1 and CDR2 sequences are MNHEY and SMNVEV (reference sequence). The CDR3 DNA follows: TGTGCCAGCAGTTTAGGGACAGGCTTCGAAGCTTTCTTT. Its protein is CASSLGTGFEAFF.

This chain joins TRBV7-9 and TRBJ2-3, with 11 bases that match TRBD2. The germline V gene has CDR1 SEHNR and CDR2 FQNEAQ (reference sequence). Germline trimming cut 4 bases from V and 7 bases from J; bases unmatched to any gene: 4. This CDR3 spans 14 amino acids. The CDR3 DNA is TGTGCCAGCAGCTCGACTAGCGGGGTAAATACGCAGTATTTT. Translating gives CASSSTSGVNTQYF.

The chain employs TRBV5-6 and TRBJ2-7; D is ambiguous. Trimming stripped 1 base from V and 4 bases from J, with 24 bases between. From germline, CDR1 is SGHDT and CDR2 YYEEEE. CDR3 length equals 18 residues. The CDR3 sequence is CASSLKNDEPPAKYEQYF. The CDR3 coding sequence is TGTGCCAGCAGCTTGAAGAACGATGAGCCCCCAGCGAAATACGAGCAGTACTTC.

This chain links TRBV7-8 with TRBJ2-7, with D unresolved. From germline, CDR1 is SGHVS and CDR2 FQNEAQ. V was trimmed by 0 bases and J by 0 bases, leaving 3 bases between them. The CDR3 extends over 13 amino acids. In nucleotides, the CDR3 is TGTGCCAGCAGCTTAGCGAGCTCCTACGAGCAGTACTTC. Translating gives CASSLASSYEQYF.